Sequencing of this T cell receptor (beta chain) was carried out in a study of cytomegalovirus exposure and HLA in healthy donors. The primer mix had 60 Vbeta and 13 Jbeta primers. Sequencing used immunoSEQ multiplex PCR; TCRdb keeps in-frame clones, though not all of them. The data show 180,000 or so clones, 82% seen once. Study results and limitations: In a later analysis, productive TCRs from donors in an Asian-associated ancestry cluster reportedly carried fewer N-insertions than the cohort mean.

V shed 5 bases and J shed 7 bases, with 20 bases lying between them. Germline V gene sequence: CDR1 MGHRA, CDR2 YSYEKL. The CDR3 sequence is 15 residues long. This clone was observed a handful of times. Its antigen is undetermined. The sequencing input was PBMCs. The chain joins TRBV4-1 to TRBJ1-2; D is possibly TRBD1 (5 bases). The clonotype originates from a boy aged 2 to 10 in good health and CMV-seronegative. In DNA form, the CDR3 reads TGCGCCAGCAGCGAGACTCCGAGAGATACAGGTGGCTACACCTTC. It translates to CASSETPRDTGGYTF.